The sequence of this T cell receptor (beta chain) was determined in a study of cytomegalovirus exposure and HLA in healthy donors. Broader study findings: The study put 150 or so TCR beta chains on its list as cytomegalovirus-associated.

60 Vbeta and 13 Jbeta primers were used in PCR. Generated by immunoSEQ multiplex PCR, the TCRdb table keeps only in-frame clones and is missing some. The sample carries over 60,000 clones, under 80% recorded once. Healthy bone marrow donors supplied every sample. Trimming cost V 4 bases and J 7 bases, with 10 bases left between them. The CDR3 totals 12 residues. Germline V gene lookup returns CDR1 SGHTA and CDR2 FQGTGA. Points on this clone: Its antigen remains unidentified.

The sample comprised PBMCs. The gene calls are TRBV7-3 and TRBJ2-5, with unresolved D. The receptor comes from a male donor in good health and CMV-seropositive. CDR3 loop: CASSSYPGTQYF. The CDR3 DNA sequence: TGTGCCAGCAGCTCGTATCCGGGGACCCAGTACTTC.